A single sample gave rise to the 29 T cell receptor beta chains below, sequenced in a study of siplizumab effects on memory and regulatory T cells. Only in-frame clones appear in the TCRdb table, and some are missing; sequencing was by immunoSEQ multiplex PCR. The sample has tens of thousands of clones; just over 95% are singletons. Source material: naive CD8+ T cells sorted from blood. The origin of the receptors is a human donor in good health.

This clone occurred once. This chain joins TRBV9 and TRBJ2-1, with a possible D match to TRBD2 (5 bases). V lost 4 bases to trimming and J lost 5 bases, with 10 bases between them. CDR1 and CDR2 from the germline V gene are SGDLS and YYNGEE. This CDR3 is 13 amino acids long. The CDR3 loop reads CASSTDSNNEQFF. DNA for the CDR3: TGTGCCAGCAGCACGGACTCAAACAATGAGCAGTTCTTC. The full variable domain, with the rest looked up from reference TRBV9 and TRBJ2-1, is DSGVTQTPKHLITATGQRVTLRCSPRSGDLSVYWYQQSLDQGLQFLIQYYNGEERAKGNILERFSAQQFPDLHSELNLSSLELGDSALYFCASSTDSNNEQFFGPGTRLTVL.

V usage is TRBV4-3 and J usage is TRBJ2-3; 7 bases match TRBD2. Germline assignment: CDR1 LGHNA and CDR2 YSLEER. The V gene end was trimmed by 0 bases and the J gene end by 4 bases; junction bases not matched to a gene: 7. The CDR3 runs to 16 residues. CDR3 amino acids: CASSQEAAGPPDTQYF. The CDR3, as DNA: TGCGCCAGCAGCCAAGAGGCAGCGGGACCCCCAGATACGCAGTATTTT.

The CDR3 here is CASSYSGTMEAEQYF. CDR3 DNA: TGTGCCAGCAGTTACTCGGGGACTATGGAGGCGGAGCAGTACTTC. This rearrangement joins TRBV6-5 to TRBJ2-7; 7 bases are shared with TRBD2. The CDR3 runs to 15 residues. CDR1 and CDR2 (germline): MNHEY, SVGAGI. Trimming cost V 0 bases and J 7 bases; bases outside gene matches: 9.

The chain has TRBV9 and TRBJ2-1, with D perhaps TRBD1 or TRBD2 (5 bases each). There are 16 residues in the CDR3. Germline V CDR1 and CDR2: SGDLS, YYNGEE. Trimming took 0 bases from V and 6 from J, leaving 16 bases between them. In DNA, the CDR3 is TGTGCCAGCAGCGTAGGTGGGGGAGCTCGTAGCAATGAGCAGTTCTTC. It specifies CASSVGGGARSNEQFF.

This chain uses TRBV4-1 with TRBJ1-2; TRBD1 is a possible D gene (5 bases). Germline V gives CDR1 MGHRA, CDR2 YSYEKL. Trimming pared 4 bases from V and 0 bases from J, leaving 15 bases between. There are 16 residues in the CDR3. Here the CDR3 reads CASSPTELTANYGYTF. The CDR3 nucleotides are TGCGCCAGCAGCCCCACCGAGCTGACAGCTAACTATGGCTACACCTTC.

V is TRBV9 and J is TRBJ2-2, with unresolved D. V was shortened by 0 bases and J by 2 bases, with 20 bases between the two germline ends. CDR1 is SGDLS, CDR2 YYNGEE, per germline. This CDR3 has 19 residues. The CDR3 sequence is CASSVGVRQPPHNTGELFF. The CDR3 DNA sequence: TGTGCCAGCAGCGTAGGTGTTCGGCAGCCACCCCACAACACCGGGGAGCTGTTTTTT.

V gene TRBV27 combines with J gene TRBJ1-5, with TRBD1 matching 9 bases. Germline CDR1 reads MNHEY; CDR2 reads SMNVEV (reference sequence). The length of the CDR3 is 15 residues. V dropped 6 bases and J dropped 0; count of bases not matched to a gene: 3. The CDR3 region has the DNA TGTGCCAGCAGCGGGACAGGGTATAGCAATCAGCCCCAGCATTTT. This gives the protein CASSGTGYSNQPQHF.

This chain joins TRBV27 and TRBJ1-1; 9 bases match TRBD1. There are 15 residues in the CDR3. V lost 3 bases to trimming and J lost 5 bases; unmatched junction nucleotides: 7. Germline V gene data show CDR1 as MNHEY and CDR2 as SMNVEV (reference sequence). The CDR3: CASSFLGQGWTEAFF. The CDR3 nucleotides read TGTGCCAGCAGTTTTCTTGGACAGGGGTGGACTGAAGCTTTCTTT.

The CDR3 spells CASSLRGGAEAFF. Written as DNA, the CDR3 is TGTGCCAGCAGTTTAAGAGGGGGCGCTGAAGCTTTCTTT. The V call is TRBV27, the J call TRBJ1-1; 7 nucleotides agree with TRBD1. Germline CDR1 reads MNHEY; CDR2 reads SMNVEV (reference sequence). The junction had 3 bases not matched to a gene; V was cut back by 2 bases and J by 6 bases. The CDR3 runs 13 residues.

The chain is built from TRBV9 and TRBJ2-1; 11 nucleotides line up with TRBD2. CDR3 length equals 15 residues. The V and J ends lost 4 bases and 8 bases, in that order; junction bases with no gene match: 8. The germline V gene has CDR1 SGDLS and CDR2 YYNGEE. CDR3 sequence reads: CASSNSGRAVDEQFF. CDR3 DNA: TGTGCCAGCAGCAATAGCGGGAGGGCCGTCGATGAGCAGTTCTTC.

The V and J genes are TRBV4-1 and TRBJ1-1; tentatively, D is TRBD1 (6 bases). The V end was cut by 3 bases, the J end by 4 bases, with 18 bases between. In germline, CDR1 is MGHRA, CDR2 YSYEKL. The CDR3 covers 16 residues. The CDR3 DNA sequence: TGCGCCAGCAGCCAGTTGGGGGACACATTCGTCACTGAAGCTTTCTTT. Encoded protein: CASSQLGDTFVTEAFF.

This clone was counted once. This chain links TRBV2 with TRBJ2-3; no firm D call. Germline loops: CDR1 SNHLY, CDR2 FYNNEI. The CDR3 consists of 16 residues. V gave up 9 bases and J gave up 6 bases, with 25 bases separating them. CDR3 protein: CARSLEPAQSRDTQYF. The DNA of the CDR3 is TGTGCCAGATCCTTAGAGCCAGCCCAGAGTCGCGATACGCAGTATTTT.

The chain joins TRBV4-1 to TRBJ2-5; 8 bases align to TRBD1. V lost 4 bases, J lost 3 bases, and 7 bases stayed unmatched. Germline lookup yields CDR1 MGHRA and CDR2 YSYEKL. CDR3 length: 15 residues. This CDR3 is CASSLAGGGEETQYF. The CDR3 nucleotides are TGCGCCAGCAGCCTTGCAGGGGGCGGGGAAGAGACCCAGTACTTC.

The chain recombines TRBV28 with TRBJ1-5; 7 nucleotides agree with TRBD1. V shed 6 bases, J shed 12 bases, and the junction held 17 bases outside the gene matches. This CDR3 is built from 15 residues. Germline-derived CDR1 and CDR2 are MDHEN and SYDVKM. The chain's CDR3 is CASSAPHRGPDLQHF. CDR3 nucleotide sequence: TGTGCCAGCAGCGCCCCCCACAGGGGCCCCGATCTCCAGCATTTT.

CDR3 in amino acids: CASSVGGTGLTEQYF. CDR3 DNA: TGTGCCAGCAGCGTAGGGGGCACAGGGCTGACTGAGCAGTACTTC. The V gene is TRBV9, the J gene TRBJ2-7; a weak D match, TRBD1 (6 bases). The CDR3 sequence is 15 residues long. Per the germline V gene, CDR1 is SGDLS and CDR2 is YYNGEE. V shed 0 bases and J shed 7 bases, with 17 bases lying between them.

The rearrangement uses TRBV7-3 and TRBJ2-7, with 7 bases lining up with TRBD2. CDR1 and CDR2 (germline): SGHTA, FQGTGA. Trimming removed 5 bases from V and 4 bases from J; junction bases left unmatched: 8. The CDR3 loop spans 14 amino acids. CDR3 region: CASSIAGGSYEQYF. DNA of the CDR3: TGTGCCAGCAGCATAGCCGGCGGGAGTTACGAGCAGTACTTC.

The chain is built from TRBV5-1 and TRBJ2-1; D unclear. V dropped 1 base and J dropped 0 bases, with 8 bases sitting between them. Germline CDR1 is SGHRS and CDR2 is YFSETQ. This CDR3 region has 15 residues. The CDR3 region is CASSLLPDSYNEQFF. CDR3 sequence (DNA): TGCGCCAGCAGCTTGCTACCGGACTCCTACAATGAGCAGTTCTTC. The complete variable domain, with remaining parts taken from reference TRBV5-1 and TRBJ2-1, reads KAGVTQTPRYLIKTRGQQVTLSCSPISGHRSVSWYQQTPGQGLQFLFEYFSETQRNKGNFPGRFSGRQFSNSRSEMNVSTLELGDSALYLCASSLLPDSYNEQFFGPGTRLTVL.

The rearrangement joins TRBV27 to TRBJ1-1; 8 bases are a match to TRBD1. The CDR3 sequence is 13 residues long. The germline V gene has CDR1 MNHEY and CDR2 SMNVEV (reference sequence). With 7 bases clipped from V and 1 base from J, the junction kept 2 bases outside the gene matches. Here the CDR3 DNA reads TGTGCCAGCACAGGGACAGGGAACACTGAAGCTTTCTTT. Translating it yields CASTGTGNTEAFF.

The rearrangement uses TRBV25-1 and TRBJ2-7; D not resolved. This CDR3 contains 13 residues. Trimming removed 2 bases from V and 3 bases from J, with 8 bases in between. Germline lookup yields CDR1 MGHDK and CDR2 SYGVNS. The CDR3 loop is CASSEPGHYEQYF. In DNA form, the CDR3 reads TGTGCCAGCAGTGAACCCGGGCACTACGAGCAGTACTTC.

CDR3 nucleotide sequence: TGTGCCAGCTGGGGGGGCACTGAAGCTTTCTTT. Translating gives CASWGGTEAFF. This chain connects TRBV2 to TRBJ1-1, with a weak D call TRBD1 (5 bases). The CDR3 consists of 11 residues. Germline CDR1 and CDR2: SNHLY and FYNNEI. The V end was cut by 8 bases, the J end by 4 bases, with 8 bases between.

Of note for this clone: A junction boundary mismatches the germline segment, possibly from a read error. The rearrangement uses TRBV28 and TRBJ2-2; 7 positions agree with TRBD1. The germline V gene has CDR1 MDHEN and CDR2 SYDVKM. The CDR3 length is 12 residues. Here the CDR3 reads CAVRGGSGKLFF. CDR3 coding DNA: TGTGCCGTCAGAGGGGGCTCCGGGAAGCTGTTTTTT.

As DNA, the CDR3 is TGTGCCAGCATTAATCGAGTTGAAGCTTTCTTT. Translation: CASINRVEAFF. This chain uses TRBV2 with TRBJ1-1; D uncertain. V was cut by 7 bases and J by 7 bases, with 10 bases left in between. The length of the CDR3 is 11 residues. CDR1 and CDR2 from the germline V gene are SNHLY and FYNNEI.

The rearrangement links TRBV10-2 to TRBJ1-1; no definite D call. CDR3 size: 12 residues. V was pared by 5 bases and J by 5 bases, with 9 bases between. Germline V gene sequence: CDR1 WSHSY, CDR2 SAAADI. CDR3 nucleotide sequence: TGCGCCAGCAGTAACGGGATGACTGAAGCTTTCTTT. Protein sequence: CASSNGMTEAFF.

V and J are TRBV7-9 and TRBJ2-2; TRBD1 matches 7 bases. CDR1 and CDR2 (germline): SEHNR, FQNEAQ (reference sequence). The trim removed 5 bases at V and 3 bases at J, leaving 6 bases unmatched. This CDR3 spans 15 amino acids. CDR3: CASSETGKYTGELFF. CDR3 DNA: TGTGCCAGCAGCGAGACAGGGAAGTACACCGGGGAGCTGTTTTTT. Based on the CDR3 plus reference TRBV7-9 and TRBJ2-2, the full variable domain is DTGVSQNPRHKITKRGQNVTFRCDPISEHNRLYWYRQTLGQGPEFLTYFQNEAQLEKSRLLSDRFSAERPKGSFSTLEIQRTEQGDSAMYLCASSETGKYTGELFFGEGSRLTVL.

V and J are TRBV7-9 and TRBJ2-1; no clear D gene. Germline V lookup: CDR1 SEHNR, CDR2 FQNEAQ (reference sequence). V dropped 1 base and J dropped 2 bases, with 9 bases sitting between them. This CDR3 comprises 15 residues. The CDR3 DNA sequence: TGTGCCAGCAGCTTAGTAGTAGGTACCTACAATGAGCAGTTCTTC. This gives the protein CASSLVVGTYNEQFF.

The chain is built from TRBV6-5 and TRBJ2-3, with TRBD2 matching over 7 bases. The CDR3 spans 12 residues. Germline V gene lookup returns CDR1 MNHEY and CDR2 SVGAGI. With V trimmed by 5 bases and J by 4 bases, 0 bases remained unmatched. The chain's CDR3 is CASSTSADTQYF. CDR3 nucleotides: TGTGCCAGCAGTACTAGCGCAGATACGCAGTATTTT.

The gene calls are TRBV7-9 and TRBJ2-2; D is unclear. Germline lookup yields CDR1 SEHNR and CDR2 FQNEAQ (reference sequence). This CDR3 spans 12 amino acids. The CDR3 sequence is CAAPRNTGELFF. The CDR3 DNA is TGTGCAGCTCCGCGGAACACCGGGGAGCTGTTTTTT.

The rearrangement uses TRBV4-2 and TRBJ2-7, with D perhaps being TRBD1 or TRBD2 (5 bases each). This CDR3 is 15 amino acids long. The V end lost 0 bases, the J end lost 5 bases, and 14 bases lay between the germline ends. Looked up from germline, CDR1 is LGHNA and CDR2 is YNFKEQ. The CDR3 sequence is CASSQDGLVGDEQYF. As DNA, the CDR3 is TGTGCCAGCAGCCAAGATGGTCTAGTGGGGGACGAGCAGTACTTC.

The rearrangement uses TRBV28 and TRBJ2-7, with 7 bases fitting TRBD1. V trimming: 9 bases; J trimming: 6 bases; junction bases outside the gene matches: 8. The CDR3 is 12 residues long. Germline V gene sequence: CDR1 MDHEN, CDR2 SYDVKM. The DNA for the CDR3 is TGTGCCAGTAAAACAGGGGCCGGCGAGCAGTACTTC. Its translation is CASKTGAGEQYF.